The 13 T cell receptor beta chains in this list originate from one sample, sequenced in a study of CD8+ T cells in alopecia areata. The authors extracted RNA and reverse transcribed it into cDNA as the sequencing template. TCRdb's copy holds only in-frame clones and misses some; the assay was immunoSEQ multiplex PCR. This sample comprises around 110,000 clones, none seen once only. The sequenced material came from lesional skin. The source of these receptors is a C3H/HeJ mouse with alopecia areata. This line is of MHC haplotype H2-k.

A note on this clone: Gene names and germline match the mouse. The DNA ends 4 residues before the CDR3 does, and the rest of the CDR3 is filled in from the germline J gene. Other nucleotide sequences in the sample specify the same CDR3. The chain has TRBV13-3 and TRBJ2-2, with TRBD1 identical over 8 bases. The CDR3 spans 13 residues. The trim removed 6 bases at V and 4 bases at J, leaving 2 bases unmatched. Germline loops: CDR1 NNHDY, CDR2 SYVADS. The part of the CDR3 DNA that was read is TGTGCCAGCACAGGGGGCAGCACCGGG. Its translation is CASTGGSTG. The CDR3 in full is CASTGGSTGQLYF.

This clone was counted a few times. Gene names are the mouse ones. The read terminates 4 residues ahead of where the CDR3 ends, so the germline J gene completes it. V is TRBV13-3 and J is TRBJ2-5; D might be TRBD1 (6 bases). Germline lookup yields CDR1 NNHDY and CDR2 SYVADS. The CDR3 totals 14 residues. The chain's CDR3 is CASSGTRDKDTQYF. The sequenced CDR3 bases are TGTGCCAGCAGTGGGACCCGGGACAAAGAC.

A remark on this clone: The listed genes are named as in mouse. The read falls 4 residues short of the CDR3 end, and the missing part is taken from the germline J gene. The chain links TRBV14 to TRBJ2-5, with D possibly being TRBD2 (7 bases). This CDR3 has 14 amino acids. Germline CDR1 is SGHDT and CDR2 is FRDEAV. The V and J ends lost 2 bases and 2 bases respectively, with 9 bases between them. The CDR3: CASSLGGVQDTQYF. The CDR3 bases that were read are TGTGCCAGCAGTTTAGGGGGGGTCCAAGAC.

In the case of this clone: The genes are named according to mouse. The read halts 4 residues ahead of the CDR3 end, with the missing end drawn from the germline J gene. The J gene is TRBJ1-4, the V gene TRBV19; possibly TRBD1 for D (6 bases). Germline loops: CDR1 FNHDT, CDR2 SITEND (reference sequence). Trimming took 1 base from V and 3 from J, leaving 10 bases between them. This CDR3 spans 15 amino acids. The CDR3 protein is CASSIRTATNERLFF. The sequenced CDR3 bases are TGTGCCAGCAGTATAAGGACAGCAACCAACGAA.

With respect to this clone: All gene names here are mouse names. With the read ending 4 residues before the CDR3 end, the germline J gene is used to fill in that end. This chain joins TRBV1 and TRBJ1-4; TRBD1 matches 10 bases. The germline CDR1 and CDR2 sequences are NSQYPW and LRSPGD (reference sequence). The CDR3 runs to 15 residues. The CDR3 DNA, read in part, is TGCACCTGCAGTGCGGGGGACAGGGGACCCGAA. It specifies CTCSAGDRGPE. The CDR3 reads in full as CTCSAGDRGPERLFF. The full variable domain, rest sourced from reference TRBV1 and TRBJ1-4, is VTLLEQNPRWRLVPRGQAVNLRCILKNSQYPWMSWYQQDLQKQLQWLFTLRSPGDKEVKSLPGADYLATRVTDTELRLQVANMSQGRTLYCTCSAGDRGPERLFFGHGTKLSVL.

As regards this clone: The listed genes are named as in mouse. The CDR3 goes on 4 residues after the read ends, and that part is filled in from the germline J gene. The chain has TRBV13-3 and TRBJ1-4, with D maybe TRBD1 (6 bases). The CDR3 has 13 amino acids. Germline V CDR1 and CDR2: NNHDY, SYVADS. CDR3 region: CASSDRRTERLFF. Partial CDR3 DNA: TGTGCCAGCAGCGACAGGCGGACCGAA. The full variable domain, completed using reference TRBV13-3 and TRBJ1-4, is EAAVTQSPRSKVAVTGGKVTLSCHQTNNHDYMYWYRQDTGHGLRLIHYSYVADSTEKGDIPDGYKASRPSQENFSLILELASLSQTAVYFCASSDRRTERLFFGHGTKLSVL.

This clone was observed a handful of times. Genes here carry mouse names. The read ends 4 residues before the CDR3 terminus; that terminus is restored from the germline J gene. The V call is TRBV19, the J call TRBJ2-1; perhaps TRBD2 as D (7 bases). Germline V gene data show CDR1 as FNHDT and CDR2 as SITEND (reference sequence). V shed 6 bases and J shed 5 bases, with 9 bases lying between them. The CDR3 is 12 amino acids. CDR3 DNA, as far as it was read: TGTGCCAGCATCGGGGGGCATGCT. Translation gives CASIGGHA. The CDR3 as a whole reads CASIGGHAEQFF.

About this clone itself: The germline and genes are mouse ones. The read stops 4 residues short of the end of the CDR3; the missing end is completed from the germline J gene. This chain uses TRBV19 with TRBJ2-1; TRBD1 might be the D (6 bases). The CDR3 runs to 15 residues. Germline V gives CDR1 FNHDT, CDR2 SITEND (reference sequence). The CDR3 bases that were read are TGTGCCAGCAGTGCCTCCGGGACAAGGGGAGCT. It encodes CASSASGTRGA. In full, the CDR3 reads CASSASGTRGAEQFF.

For this clone: The genes and germline here are from mouse. The read comes to an end 4 residues before the CDR3 does, leaving the germline J gene to fill in the end. This chain joins TRBV19 and TRBJ2-3, with D perhaps TRBD2 (5 bases). CDR1 and CDR2 from the germline V gene are FNHDT and SITEND (reference sequence). This CDR3 comprises 14 residues. With 1 base removed from V and 2 bases from J, the gap between germline ends came to 8 bases. The CDR3 bases that were read are TGTGCCAGCAGTATAATGGGGAATGCAGAA. Encoded protein: CASSIMGNAE. The whole CDR3 is CASSIMGNAETLYF.

In its sample, this clone was seen a few times. Any gene name here is a mouse gene name. Read coverage stops 4 residues before the CDR3 terminus; the germline J gene supplies the remainder. The chain links TRBV13-2 to TRBJ2-7; 10 positions match TRBD2. Germline-derived CDR1 and CDR2 are NNHNN and SYGAGS (reference sequence). This CDR3 is built from 14 residues. CDR3 bases read: TGTGCCAGCGGTGCCGCCGGGACTGGGGAT. Protein product: CASGAAGTGD. The whole CDR3 protein reads CASGAAGTGDEQYF.

A remark on this clone: The gene names given are mouse names. The read comes to an end 4 residues before the CDR3 does, leaving the germline J gene to fill in the end. The chain couples TRBV1 to TRBJ2-1, with D perhaps matching TRBD1 (6 bases). V lost 3 bases and J 1 base, leaving 10 bases between the germline ends. The germline V gene encodes CDR1 NSQYPW and CDR2 LRSPGD (reference sequence). This CDR3 has 15 amino acids. The CDR3 region is CTCSALDRNYAEQFF. The covered CDR3 bases are TGCACCTGCAGTGCCCTAGACAGGAACTATGCT.

This clone was picked up a small number of times. These gene names are mouse names. The read ends 4 residues before the CDR3 terminus; that terminus is restored from the germline J gene. The genes are TRBV13-3 and TRBJ2-7; 9 bases fit TRBD2. The CDR3 sequence is 15 residues long. J gave up 0 bases and V 5 bases, and 6 bases lay outside the gene matches. The germline V gene has CDR1 NNHDY and CDR2 SYVADS. Incomplete CDR3 DNA: TGTGCCAGCAGGTGGACTGGGGCCCTCTCCTAT. Protein product: CASRWTGALSY. The complete CDR3 sequence is CASRWTGALSYEQYF.

This clone was picked up a small number of times. The gene names given are mouse names. The read falls 4 residues short of the CDR3 end, and the missing part is taken from the germline J gene. The rearrangement uses TRBV19 and TRBJ1-1; 9 bases line up with TRBD1. The CDR3 extends over 15 amino acids. The germline gives CDR1 FNHDT, CDR2 SITEND (reference sequence). With 4 bases clipped from V and 1 base from J, the junction kept 5 bases outside the gene matches. The part of the CDR3 DNA that was read is TGTGCCAGCAGTCCTCCGGGACAGGGGAACACA. It is translated as CASSPPGQGNT. The full CDR3 is CASSPPGQGNTEVFF.